The source of this T cell receptor (beta chain) is a study of blood T cell repertoires in COVID-19. Study-level information: COVID-19 samples, acute and convalescent, were from the United States, Italy and Spain. PBMCs, B-cell-depleted T cells, or T cells provided the cDNA or gDNA that made up the material.

Original handling: Reference gene primer amplification gave estimated nucleated cell counts. Sequencing was performed with immunoSEQ multiplex PCR; in TCRdb, only in-frame clones are kept and a portion is missing. The DNA was the basis for D and trimming; V, J and clone size are from that table. The repertoire includes roughly 100,000 clones, about 92% of them detected once, and 17% sits in the top ten. The V and J ends lost 0 bases and 3 bases, in that order; junction bases with no gene match: 3. The CDR3 extends over 15 amino acids. CDR1 and CDR2 (germline): ENHRY, SYGVKD. This TCR derives from a woman older than 75 in a cohort sampled during active COVID-19. The rearrangement links TRBV10-3 to TRBJ1-1; 8 bases are a match to TRBD1. What was sequenced was peripheral blood. CDR3 nucleotide sequence: TGTGCCATCAGTGAGTCGGGACAGGTCTACACTGAAGCTTTCTTT. It codes for CAISESGQVYTEAFF.